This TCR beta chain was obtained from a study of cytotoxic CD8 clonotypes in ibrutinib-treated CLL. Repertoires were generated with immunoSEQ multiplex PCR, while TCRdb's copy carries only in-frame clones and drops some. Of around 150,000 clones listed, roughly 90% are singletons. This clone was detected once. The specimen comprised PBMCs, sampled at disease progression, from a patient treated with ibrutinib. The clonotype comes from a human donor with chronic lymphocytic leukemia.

CDR3 protein: CASSLSGGTNEKLFF. CDR3 DNA: TGTGCCAGCAGTTTATCTGGGGGGACGAATGAAAAACTGTTTTTT. J is TRBJ1-4 and V is TRBV28, with D perhaps matching TRBD1 (5 bases). The CDR3 is 15 residues long. V lost 1 base, J lost 5 bases, and 11 bases lay in between. Germline-derived CDR1 and CDR2 are MDHEN and SYDVKM.